The sequence of this T cell receptor beta chain was determined in a study of CD8 T cells in ankylosing spondylitis. Study outcomes and limitations: Disease-linked clones bore a CD8+ phenotype, appearing relatively rarely in peripheral blood. Reportedly, disease-linked clones are significantly enriched in ankylosing spondylitis patients' matched synovial fluid. Apparently characteristic of ankylosing spondylitis blood was a TCR beta motif (roughly eight highly homologous variants).

This clonotype was detected a few times. Antigen unknown. CDR3 length: 11 amino acids. The germline gives CDR1 MNHEY, CDR2 SVGEGT. The V gene lost 2 bases and the J gene lost 5 bases, with 2 bases spanning the gap. TCRdb fed the 5' RACE reads into MiXCR, producing one record per CDR3 protein. The profile shows just over 300,000 distinct CDR3 sequences, roughly 20% of them singletons. This chain joins TRBV6-2 or TRBV6-3 and TRBJ2-3; D remains unclear. The specimen was blood, either unsorted or a sorted T cell fraction (not recorded which). The TCR originated in a female donor with ankylosing spondylitis or in good health (not recorded which). CDR3 region: CASSYEDTQYF. For the CDR3, the DNA is TGTGCCAGCAGTTACGAAGATACGCAGTATTTT.